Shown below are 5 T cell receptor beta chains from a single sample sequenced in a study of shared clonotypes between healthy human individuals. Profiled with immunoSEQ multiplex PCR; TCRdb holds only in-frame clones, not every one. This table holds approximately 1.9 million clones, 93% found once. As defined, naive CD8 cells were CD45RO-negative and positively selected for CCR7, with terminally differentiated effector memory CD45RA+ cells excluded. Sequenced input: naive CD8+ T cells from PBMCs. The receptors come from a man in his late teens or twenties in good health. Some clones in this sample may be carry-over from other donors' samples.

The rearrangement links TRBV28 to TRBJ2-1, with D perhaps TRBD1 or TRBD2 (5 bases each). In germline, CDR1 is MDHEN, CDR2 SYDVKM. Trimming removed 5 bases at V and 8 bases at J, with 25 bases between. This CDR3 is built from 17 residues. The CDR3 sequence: CASSLRLPGTPMDEQFF. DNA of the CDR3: TGTGCCAGCAGTCTAAGACTCCCCGGGACCCCCATGGATGAGCAGTTCTTC. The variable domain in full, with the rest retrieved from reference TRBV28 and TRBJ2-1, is DVKVTQSSRYLVKRTGEKVFLECVQDMDHENMFWYRQDPGLGLRLIYFSYDVKMKEKGDIPEGYSVSREKKERFSLILESASTNQTSMYLCASSLRLPGTPMDEQFFGPGTRLTVL.

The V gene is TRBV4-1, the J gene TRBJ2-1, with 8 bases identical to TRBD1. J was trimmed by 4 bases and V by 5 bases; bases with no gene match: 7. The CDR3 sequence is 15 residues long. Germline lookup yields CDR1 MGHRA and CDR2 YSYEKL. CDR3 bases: TGCGCCAGCAGCTTGGACAGGGATTCATACAATGAGCAGTTCTTC. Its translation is CASSLDRDSYNEQFF.

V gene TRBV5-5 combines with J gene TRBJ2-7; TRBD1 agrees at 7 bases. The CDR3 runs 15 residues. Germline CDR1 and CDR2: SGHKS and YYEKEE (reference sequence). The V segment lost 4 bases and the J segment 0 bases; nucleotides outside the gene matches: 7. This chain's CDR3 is CASSTDRESSYEQYF. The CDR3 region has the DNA TGTGCCAGCAGCACAGACAGGGAGAGCTCCTACGAGCAGTACTTC.

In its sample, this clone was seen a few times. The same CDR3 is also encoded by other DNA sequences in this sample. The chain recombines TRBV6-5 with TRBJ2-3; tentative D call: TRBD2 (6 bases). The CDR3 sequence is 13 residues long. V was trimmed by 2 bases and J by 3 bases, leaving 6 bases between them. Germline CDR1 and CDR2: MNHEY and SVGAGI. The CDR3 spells CASSYGGTDTQYF. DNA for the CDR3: TGTGCCAGCAGTTACGGGGGGACAGATACGCAGTATTTT.

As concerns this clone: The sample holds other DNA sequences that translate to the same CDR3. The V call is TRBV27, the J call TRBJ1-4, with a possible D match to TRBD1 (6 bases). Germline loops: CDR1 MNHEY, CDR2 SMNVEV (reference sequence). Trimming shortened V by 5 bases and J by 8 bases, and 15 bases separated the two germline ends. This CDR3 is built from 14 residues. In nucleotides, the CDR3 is TGTGCCAGCAGTCTACAGGGAGGCAGCGAAAAACTGTTTTTT. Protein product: CASSLQGGSEKLFF.